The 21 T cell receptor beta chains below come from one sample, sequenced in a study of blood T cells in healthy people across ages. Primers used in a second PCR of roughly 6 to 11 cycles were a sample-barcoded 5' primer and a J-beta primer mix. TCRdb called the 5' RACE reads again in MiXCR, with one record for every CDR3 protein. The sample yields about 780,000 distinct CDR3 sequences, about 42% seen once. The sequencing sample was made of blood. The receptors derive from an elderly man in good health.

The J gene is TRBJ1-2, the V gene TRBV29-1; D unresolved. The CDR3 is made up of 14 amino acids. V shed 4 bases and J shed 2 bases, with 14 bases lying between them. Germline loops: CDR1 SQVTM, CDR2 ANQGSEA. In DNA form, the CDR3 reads TGCAGCGTTGGGAGCCCCAGGAACAACTATGGCTACACCTTC. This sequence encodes CSVGSPRNNYGYTF.

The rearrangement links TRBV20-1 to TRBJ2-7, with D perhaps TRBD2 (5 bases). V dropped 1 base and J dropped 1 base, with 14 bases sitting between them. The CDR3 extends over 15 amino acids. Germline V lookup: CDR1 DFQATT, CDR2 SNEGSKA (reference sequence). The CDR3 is CSARGSGGGSYEQYF. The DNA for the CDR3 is TGCAGTGCTAGAGGTTCAGGCGGCGGGTCCTACGAGCAGTACTTC.

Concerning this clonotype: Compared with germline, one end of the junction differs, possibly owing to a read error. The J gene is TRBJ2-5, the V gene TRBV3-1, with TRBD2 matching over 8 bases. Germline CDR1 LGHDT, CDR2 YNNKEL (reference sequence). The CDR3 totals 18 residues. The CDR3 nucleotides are TGTACCAGCAGCCAAGATAGAACTAGCGGAGCGTACCAAGAGACCCAGTACTTC. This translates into CTSSQDRTSGAYQETQYF.

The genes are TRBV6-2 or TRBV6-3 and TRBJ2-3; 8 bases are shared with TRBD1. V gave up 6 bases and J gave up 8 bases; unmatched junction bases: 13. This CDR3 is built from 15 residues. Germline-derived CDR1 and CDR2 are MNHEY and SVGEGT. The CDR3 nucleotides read TGTGCCAGCAGACTCGCCGGGACAGGCTCTTTTACGCAGTATTTT. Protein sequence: CASRLAGTGSFTQYF.

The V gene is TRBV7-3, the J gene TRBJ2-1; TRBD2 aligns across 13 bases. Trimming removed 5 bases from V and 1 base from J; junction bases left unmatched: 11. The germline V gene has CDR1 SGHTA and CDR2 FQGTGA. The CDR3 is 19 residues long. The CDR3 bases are TGTGCCAGCAGCCCCTTCGCCCGGACTAGCGGGAGATCCTACAATGAGCAGTTCTTC. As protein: CASSPFARTSGRSYNEQFF.

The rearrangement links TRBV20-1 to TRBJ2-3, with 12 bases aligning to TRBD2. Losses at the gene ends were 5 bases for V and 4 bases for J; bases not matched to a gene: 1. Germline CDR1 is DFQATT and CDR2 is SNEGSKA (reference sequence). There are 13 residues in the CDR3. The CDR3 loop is CSAGTSGPDTQYF. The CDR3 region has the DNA TGCAGTGCTGGGACTAGCGGGCCAGATACGCAGTATTTT.

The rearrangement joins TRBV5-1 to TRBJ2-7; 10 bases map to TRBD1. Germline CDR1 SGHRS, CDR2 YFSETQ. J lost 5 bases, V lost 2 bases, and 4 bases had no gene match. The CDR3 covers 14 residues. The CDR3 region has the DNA TGCGCCAGCAGCTTATGGACAGGGGGGGACGAGCAGTACTTC. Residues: CASSLWTGGDEQYF.

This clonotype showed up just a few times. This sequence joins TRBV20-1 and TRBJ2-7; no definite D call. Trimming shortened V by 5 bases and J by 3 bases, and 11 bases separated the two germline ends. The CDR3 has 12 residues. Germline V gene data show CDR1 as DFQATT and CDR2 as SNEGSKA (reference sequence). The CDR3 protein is CSAYQDGYEQYF. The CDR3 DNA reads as TGCAGTGCTTACCAGGACGGCTACGAGCAGTACTTC.

In nucleotides, the CDR3 is TGCAGTGCTAGAAAGACAGGCCGAGAGACCCAGTACTTC. Its translation is CSARKTGRETQYF. The rearrangement links TRBV20-1 to TRBJ2-5; D might be TRBD1 (6 bases). The V end lost 2 bases, the J end lost 4 bases, and 11 bases lay between the germline ends. The CDR3 loop spans 13 amino acids. Germline assignment: CDR1 DFQATT and CDR2 SNEGSKA (reference sequence).

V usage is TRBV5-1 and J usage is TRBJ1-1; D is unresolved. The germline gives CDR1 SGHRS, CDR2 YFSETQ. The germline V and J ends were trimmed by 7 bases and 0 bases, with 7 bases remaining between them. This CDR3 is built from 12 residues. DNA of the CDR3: TGCGCCAGCGGGGTGGTGAACACTGAAGCTTTCTTT. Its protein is CASGVVNTEAFF.

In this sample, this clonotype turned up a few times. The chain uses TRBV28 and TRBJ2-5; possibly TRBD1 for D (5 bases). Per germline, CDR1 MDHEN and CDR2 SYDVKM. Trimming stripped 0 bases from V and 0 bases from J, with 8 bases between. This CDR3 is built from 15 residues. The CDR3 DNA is TGTGCCAGCAGTTTATGGGACAAAGACCAAGAGACCCAGTACTTC. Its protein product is CASSLWDKDQETQYF.

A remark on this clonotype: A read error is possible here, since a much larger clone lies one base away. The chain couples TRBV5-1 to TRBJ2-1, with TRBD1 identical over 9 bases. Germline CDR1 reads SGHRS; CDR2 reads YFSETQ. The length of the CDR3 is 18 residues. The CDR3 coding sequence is TGCGCCAGCAGCTCTCCGGGACAGGGAACTCTCTTCTACGATGAGCAGTTCTTC. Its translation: CASSSPGQGTLFYDEQFF.

The CDR3 is CSARVSGAIYEQYF. The CDR3, as DNA: TGCAGTGCTAGAGTGAGTGGGGCCATTTACGAGCAGTACTTC. The chain uses TRBV20-1 and TRBJ2-7; D might be TRBD1 (5 bases). The CDR3 covers 14 residues. The V gene's germline CDR1 is DFQATT and CDR2 SNEGSKA (reference sequence). The V and J ends lost 1 base and 4 bases respectively, with 14 bases between them.

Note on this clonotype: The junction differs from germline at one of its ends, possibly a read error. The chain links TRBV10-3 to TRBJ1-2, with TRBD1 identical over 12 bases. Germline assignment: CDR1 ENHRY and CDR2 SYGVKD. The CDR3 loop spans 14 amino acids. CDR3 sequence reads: CAISYGTGGDGYTF. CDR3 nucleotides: TGTGCAATCAGTTATGGGACAGGGGGCGATGGCTACACCTTC.

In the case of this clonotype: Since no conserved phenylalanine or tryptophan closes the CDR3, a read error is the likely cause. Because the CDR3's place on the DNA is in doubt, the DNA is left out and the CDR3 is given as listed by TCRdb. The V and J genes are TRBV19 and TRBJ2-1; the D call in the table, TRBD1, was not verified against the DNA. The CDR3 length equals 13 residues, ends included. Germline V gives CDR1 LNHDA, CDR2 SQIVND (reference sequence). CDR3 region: CASSIVGGTGWVL.

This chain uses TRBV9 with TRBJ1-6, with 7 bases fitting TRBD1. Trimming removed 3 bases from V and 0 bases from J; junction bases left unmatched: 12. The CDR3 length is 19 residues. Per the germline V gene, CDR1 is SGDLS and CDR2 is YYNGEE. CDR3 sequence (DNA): TGTGCCAGCAGCGGGCGCACACCGGGACAGAGCTCCTATAATTCACCCCTCCACTTT. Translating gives CASSGRTPGQSSYNSPLHF.

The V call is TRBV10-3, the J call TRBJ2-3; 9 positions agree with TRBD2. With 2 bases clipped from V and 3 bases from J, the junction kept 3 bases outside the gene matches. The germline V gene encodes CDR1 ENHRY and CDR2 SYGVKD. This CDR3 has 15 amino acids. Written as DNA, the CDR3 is TGTGCCATCAGTGAGGGTAGCGGGAGTACAGATACGCAGTATTTT. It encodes CAISEGSGSTDTQYF.

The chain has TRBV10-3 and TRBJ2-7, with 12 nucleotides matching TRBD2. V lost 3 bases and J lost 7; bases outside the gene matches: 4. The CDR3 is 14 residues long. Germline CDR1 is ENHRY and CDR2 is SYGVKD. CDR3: CAISDLAGGEEQYF. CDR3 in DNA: TGTGCCATCAGTGATCTAGCGGGAGGGGAGGAGCAGTACTTC.

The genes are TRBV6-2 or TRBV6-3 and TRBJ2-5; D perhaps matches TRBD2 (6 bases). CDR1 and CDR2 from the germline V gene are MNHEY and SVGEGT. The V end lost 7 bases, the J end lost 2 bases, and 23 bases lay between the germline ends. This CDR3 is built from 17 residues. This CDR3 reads CASTSRDAGSGQETQYF. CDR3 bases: TGTGCCAGCACTTCGAGGGACGCGGGCAGCGGGCAAGAGACCCAGTACTTC.

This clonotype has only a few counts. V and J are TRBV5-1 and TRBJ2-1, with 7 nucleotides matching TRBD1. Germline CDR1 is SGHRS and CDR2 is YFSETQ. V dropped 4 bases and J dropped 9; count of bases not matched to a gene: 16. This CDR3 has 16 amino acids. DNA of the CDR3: TGCGCCAGCAGCGAAGAGCCCGACAGGGTAGGGATTGAGCAGTTCTTC. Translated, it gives CASSEEPDRVGIEQFF.

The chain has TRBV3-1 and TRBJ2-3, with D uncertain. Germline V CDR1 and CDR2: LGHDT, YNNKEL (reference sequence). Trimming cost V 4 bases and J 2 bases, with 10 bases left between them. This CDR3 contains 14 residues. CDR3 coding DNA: TGTGCCAGCAGCCGGCAAAGGGTCACAGATACGCAGTATTTT. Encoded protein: CASSRQRVTDTQYF.